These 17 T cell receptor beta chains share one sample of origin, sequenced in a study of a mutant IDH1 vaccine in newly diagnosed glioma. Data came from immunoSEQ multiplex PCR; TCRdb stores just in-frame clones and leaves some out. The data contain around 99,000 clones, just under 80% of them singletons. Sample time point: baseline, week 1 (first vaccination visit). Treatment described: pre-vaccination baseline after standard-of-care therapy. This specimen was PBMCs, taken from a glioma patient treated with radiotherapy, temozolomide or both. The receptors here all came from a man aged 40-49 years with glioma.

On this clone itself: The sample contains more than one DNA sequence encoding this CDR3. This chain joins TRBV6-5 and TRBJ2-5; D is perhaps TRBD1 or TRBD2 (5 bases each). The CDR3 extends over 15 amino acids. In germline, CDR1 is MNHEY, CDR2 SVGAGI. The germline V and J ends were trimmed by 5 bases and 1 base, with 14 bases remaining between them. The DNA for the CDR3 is TGTGCCAGCAGTCCAACCTCAGGGACCCAAGAGACCCAGTACTTC. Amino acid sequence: CASSPTSGTQETQYF.

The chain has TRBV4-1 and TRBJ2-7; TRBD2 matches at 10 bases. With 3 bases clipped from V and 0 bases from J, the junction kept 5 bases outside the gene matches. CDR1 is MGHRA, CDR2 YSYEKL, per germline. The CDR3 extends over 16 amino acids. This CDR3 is CASSQRTSGISYEQYF. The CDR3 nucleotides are TGCGCCAGCAGCCAGCGGACTAGCGGAATCTCCTACGAGCAGTACTTC.

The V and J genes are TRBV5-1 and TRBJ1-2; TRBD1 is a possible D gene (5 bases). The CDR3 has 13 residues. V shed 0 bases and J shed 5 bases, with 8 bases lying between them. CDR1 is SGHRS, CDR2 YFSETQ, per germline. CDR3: CASSLDGAYGYTF. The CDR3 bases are TGCGCCAGCAGCTTGGACGGGGCGTATGGCTACACCTTC.

The CDR3 DNA reads TGTGCCAGCAGCTTAAGGGGCGCCACTGAAGCTTTCTTT. Its protein is CASSLRGATEAFF. The rearrangement links TRBV7-2 to TRBJ1-1, with D possibly matching TRBD1 (5 bases). Per germline, CDR1 SGHTA and CDR2 FQGNSA. Trimming took off 2 bases at V and 4 bases at J, with 8 bases between the two ends. The CDR3 spans 13 residues.

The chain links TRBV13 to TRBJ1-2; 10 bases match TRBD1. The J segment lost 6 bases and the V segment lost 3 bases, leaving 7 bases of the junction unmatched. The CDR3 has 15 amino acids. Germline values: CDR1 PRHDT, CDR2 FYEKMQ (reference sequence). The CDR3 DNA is TGTGCCAGCAGCTTTGGGACAGGGGATGATAATGGCTACACCTTC. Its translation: CASSFGTGDDNGYTF.

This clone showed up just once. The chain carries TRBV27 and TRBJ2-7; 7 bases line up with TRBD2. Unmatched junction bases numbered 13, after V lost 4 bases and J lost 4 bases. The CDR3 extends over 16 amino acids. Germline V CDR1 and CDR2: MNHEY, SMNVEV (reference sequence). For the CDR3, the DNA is TGTGCCAGCAGTTCCCATGGGACTAAAGATTTGTACGAGCAGTACTTC. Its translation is CASSSHGTKDLYEQYF.

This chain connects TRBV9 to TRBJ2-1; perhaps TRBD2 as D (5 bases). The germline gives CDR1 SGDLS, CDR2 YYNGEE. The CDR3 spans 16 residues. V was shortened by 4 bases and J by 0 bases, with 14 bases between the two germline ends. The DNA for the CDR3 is TGTGCCAGCAGCCCCTCCGGCGGGTACTCCTACAATGAGCAGTTCTTC. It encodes CASSPSGGYSYNEQFF.

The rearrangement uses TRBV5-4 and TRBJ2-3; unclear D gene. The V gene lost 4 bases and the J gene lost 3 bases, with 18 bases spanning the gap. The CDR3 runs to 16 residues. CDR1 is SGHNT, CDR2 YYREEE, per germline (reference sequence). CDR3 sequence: CASSSPARVETDTQYF. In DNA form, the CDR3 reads TGTGCCAGCAGCAGCCCGGCGCGTGTCGAAACAGATACGCAGTATTTT.

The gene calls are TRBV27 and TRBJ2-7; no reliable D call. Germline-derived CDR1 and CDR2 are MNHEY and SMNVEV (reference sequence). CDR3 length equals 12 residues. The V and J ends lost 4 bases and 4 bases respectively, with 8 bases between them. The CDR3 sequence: CASSSGSYEQYF. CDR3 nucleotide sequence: TGTGCCAGCAGTTCCGGCTCGTACGAGCAGTACTTC.

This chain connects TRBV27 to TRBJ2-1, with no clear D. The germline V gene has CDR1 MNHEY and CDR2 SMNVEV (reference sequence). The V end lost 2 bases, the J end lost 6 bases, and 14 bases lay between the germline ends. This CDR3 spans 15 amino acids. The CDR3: CASSLGLGLGNEQFF. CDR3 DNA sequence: TGTGCCAGCAGTTTAGGTTTGGGCCTAGGCAATGAGCAGTTCTTC.

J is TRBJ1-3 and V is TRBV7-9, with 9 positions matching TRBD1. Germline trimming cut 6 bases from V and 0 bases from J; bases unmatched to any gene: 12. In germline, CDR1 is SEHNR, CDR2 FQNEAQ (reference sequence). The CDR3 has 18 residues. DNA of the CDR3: TGTGCCAGCAGTCACTCCGGGACAGGGTCTATCTCTGGAAACACCATATATTTT. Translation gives CASSHSGTGSISGNTIYF.

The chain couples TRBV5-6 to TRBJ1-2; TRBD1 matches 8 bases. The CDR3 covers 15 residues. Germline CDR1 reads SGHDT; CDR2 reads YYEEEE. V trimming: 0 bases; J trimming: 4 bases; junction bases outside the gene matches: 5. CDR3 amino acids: CASSLEDREGYGYTF. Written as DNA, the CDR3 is TGTGCCAGCAGCTTGGAGGACAGGGAGGGCTATGGCTACACCTTC.

The CDR3 here is CASSQGPNTGELFF. The CDR3 DNA sequence: TGTGCCAGTAGCCAAGGACCGAACACCGGGGAGCTGTTTTTT. The chain employs TRBV19 and TRBJ2-2; D is undetermined. The germline V gene has CDR1 LNHDA and CDR2 SQIVND (reference sequence). V was pared by 6 bases and J by 0 bases, with 8 bases between. This CDR3 comprises 14 residues.

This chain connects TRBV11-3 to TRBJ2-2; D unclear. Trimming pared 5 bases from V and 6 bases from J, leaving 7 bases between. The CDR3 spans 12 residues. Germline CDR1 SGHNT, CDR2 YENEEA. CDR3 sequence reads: CASSLGSGELFF. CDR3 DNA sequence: TGTGCCAGCAGCCTCGGGTCCGGGGAGCTGTTTTTT.

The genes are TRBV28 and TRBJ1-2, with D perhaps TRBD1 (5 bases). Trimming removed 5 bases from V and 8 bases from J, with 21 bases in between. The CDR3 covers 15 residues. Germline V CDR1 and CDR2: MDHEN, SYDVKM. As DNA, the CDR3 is TGTGCCAGCAGTCCTCCGGGACTTCTTGACCAAGGCTACACCTTC. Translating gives CASSPPGLLDQGYTF.

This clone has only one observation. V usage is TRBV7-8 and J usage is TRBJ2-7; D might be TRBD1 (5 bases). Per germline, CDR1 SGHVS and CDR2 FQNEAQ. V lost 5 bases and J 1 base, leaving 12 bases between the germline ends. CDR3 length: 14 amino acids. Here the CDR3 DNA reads TGTGCCAGCAGCGAAGCGACAGTTTCCTACGAGCAGTACTTC. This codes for CASSEATVSYEQYF.

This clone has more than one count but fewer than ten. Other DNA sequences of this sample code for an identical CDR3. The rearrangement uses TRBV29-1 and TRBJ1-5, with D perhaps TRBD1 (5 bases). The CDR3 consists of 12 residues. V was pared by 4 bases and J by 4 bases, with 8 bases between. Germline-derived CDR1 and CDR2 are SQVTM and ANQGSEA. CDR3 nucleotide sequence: TGCAGCGTTGGTGAGGGGAATCAGCCCCAGCATTTT. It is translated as CSVGEGNQPQHF.